Detailed here is one TCR beta chain. V lost 4 bases and J lost 10; bases outside the gene matches: 8. From germline, CDR1 is KGHDR and CDR2 SFDVKD. The CDR3 consists of 14 residues. Original methodology: Reference gene primers were amplified, and this amplification served to estimate nucleated cell counts. The assay was immunoSEQ multiplex PCR, and TCRdb's table has in-frame clones only and misses some. V, J and clone size reflect that table, while D and trimming were determined from the DNA. The sample shows over 110,000 clones, 70% to 80% of them seen only once. These data come from a study of blood T cell repertoires in COVID-19. As for the study in general: Spain, Italy and the United States supplied samples that represented acute and convalescent COVID-19.

Sample: peripheral blood. This TCR was sampled from a man in his 60s with acute or convalescent COVID-19. The V gene is TRBV24-1, the J gene TRBJ1-1, with 10 bases lining up with TRBD1. For the CDR3, the DNA is TGTGCCACCAGTGAGCGACAGGGGGCAGGGAGAGCTTTCTTT. Amino acids: CATSERQGAGRAFF.